The 32 T cell receptor beta chains listed next were all sequenced from one sample in a study of blood T cells in healthy people across ages. A second roughly 7 to 11 cycle PCR used barcoded and J-beta primers. MiXCR, applied by TCRdb to the 5' RACE reads, yields one record per CDR3 protein. The data show approximately 790,000 distinct CDR3 sequences, around 62% seen once. Sequenced material: blood. These receptors originate from a man younger than 45 in good health.

The rearrangement uses TRBV12-3 or TRBV12-4 and TRBJ2-1, with D perhaps given as TRBD1 or TRBD2 (7 bases each). V lost 3 bases, J lost 12 bases, and 15 bases lay in between. The CDR3 has 13 amino acids. The CDR3 region has the DNA TGTGCCAGCAGTTTGAGCGGGACAGTCCCGCAGTTCTTC. It specifies CASSLSGTVPQFF.

The chain uses TRBV6-5 and TRBJ2-5; TRBD1 might be the D (6 bases). Germline CDR1 MNHEY, CDR2 SVGAGI. The CDR3 runs to 14 residues. V gave up 5 bases and J gave up 11 bases, with 21 bases separating them. CDR3 nucleotides: TGTGCCAGCAGTCCGCAGGGGAATGGGGCTGAGCAGTACTTC. It translates to CASSPQGNGAEQYF.

This clonotype has only a few counts. The chain combines TRBV29-1 with TRBJ1-2; a weak D match, TRBD1 (5 bases). The CDR3 spans 13 residues. Looked up from germline, CDR1 is SQVTM and CDR2 is ANQGSEA. Trimming took off 5 bases at V and 0 bases at J, with 10 bases between the two ends. The DNA for the CDR3 is TGCAGCGTTTGGACACGATCTAACTATGGCTACACCTTC. Its protein is CSVWTRSNYGYTF.

The chain recombines TRBV3-1 with TRBJ1-1; D is unresolved. Germline V gene sequence: CDR1 LGHDT, CDR2 YNNKEL (reference sequence). The length of the CDR3 is 14 residues. V gave up 0 bases and J gave up 11 bases, with 16 bases separating them. CDR3 amino acids: CASSQDLGQRRAFF. DNA for the CDR3: TGTGCCAGCAGCCAAGATCTTGGCCAGCGTCGGGCTTTCTTT.

The chain uses TRBV7-2 and TRBJ2-3; 9 bases are a match to TRBD2. Per the germline V gene, CDR1 is SGHTA and CDR2 is FQGNSA. The V gene end was trimmed by 4 bases and the J gene end by 3 bases; junction bases not matched to a gene: 17. The CDR3 contains 19 residues. CDR3 nucleotides: TGTGCCAGCAGCTCCCGGGGTAGCGGGGGTGTCTCTCTAACAGATACGCAGTATTTT. Protein: CASSSRGSGGVSLTDTQYF.

The chain carries TRBV5-1 and TRBJ2-2, with D tentatively TRBD2 (8 bases). Trimming stripped 8 bases from V and 4 bases from J, with 18 bases between. CDR3 length: 15 residues. CDR1 is SGHRS and CDR2 is YFSETQ in the germline V gene. The CDR3 DNA reads TGCGCCAGTAGCGGGACAGCTGAGGGCACCGGGGAGCTGTTTTTT. This codes for CASSGTAEGTGELFF.

The chain employs TRBV28 and TRBJ2-3; 10 nucleotides match TRBD2. The CDR3 spans 15 residues. The germline gives CDR1 MDHEN, CDR2 SYDVKM. V lost 7 bases and J lost 3; bases outside the gene matches: 7. The chain's CDR3 is CASMSSGGNTDTQYF. The CDR3 DNA reads as TGTGCCAGCATGTCTAGCGGGGGAAATACAGATACGCAGTATTTT.

This chain connects TRBV6-2 or TRBV6-3 to TRBJ2-1; 10 positions match TRBD1. The trim removed 7 bases at V and 7 bases at J, leaving 7 bases unmatched. The germline CDR1 and CDR2 sequences are MNHEY and SVGEGT. The CDR3 extends over 14 amino acids. DNA of the CDR3: TGTGCCAGCAACGAACCGGGACAGGGGAATGAGCAGTTCTTC. Amino acid sequence: CASNEPGQGNEQFF.

V gene TRBV20-1 combines with J gene TRBJ2-1; D gene unclear. V lost 3 bases to trimming and J lost 6 bases, with 12 bases between them. This CDR3 region has 13 residues. CDR1 is DFQATT, CDR2 SNEGSKA, per germline (reference sequence). CDR3 sequence (DNA): TGCAGTGCTAGCGCCCCCTCATTCAATGAGCAGTTCTTC. Translated: CSASAPSFNEQFF.

This clonotype was observed a handful of times. The gene calls are TRBV6-2 or TRBV6-3 and TRBJ2-2; D remains ambiguous. Trimming removed 6 bases from V and 5 bases from J, with 7 bases in between. The germline gives CDR1 MNHEY, CDR2 SVGEGT. The CDR3 covers 12 residues. The CDR3 protein is CASSPRTGELFF. The CDR3 DNA follows: TGTGCCAGCAGCCCCAGGACCGGGGAGCTGTTTTTT.

The V and J genes are TRBV7-3 and TRBJ2-1; D may match TRBD1 or TRBD2 (5 bases each). CDR1 is SGHTA and CDR2 is FQGTGA in the germline V gene. The CDR3 runs to 14 residues. Deletions cut 1 base from V and 6 bases from J, with 10 bases between. The CDR3 coding sequence is TGTGCCAGCAGCTTAATGTACGGGGCCAATGAGCAGTTCTTC. Translating it yields CASSLMYGANEQFF.

This chain joins TRBV7-2 and TRBJ2-1, with D tentatively TRBD2 (6 bases). Trimming cost V 2 bases and J 4 bases, with 12 bases left between them. This CDR3 region has 15 residues. CDR1 is SGHTA, CDR2 FQGNSA, per germline. CDR3 sequence reads: CASSLPGTLYNEQFF. CDR3 in DNA: TGTGCCAGCAGCTTACCCGGGACTTTGTACAATGAGCAGTTCTTC.

This clonotype was detected a few times. The CDR3 reads CASSEGSYPQETQYF. CDR3 nucleotide sequence: TGTGCCAGCAGTGAAGGGTCGTATCCGCAAGAGACCCAGTACTTC. The rearrangement links TRBV2 to TRBJ2-5; D is ambiguous. CDR3 length: 15 residues. Trimming shortened V by 1 base and J by 2 bases, and 11 bases separated the two germline ends. The germline gives CDR1 SNHLY, CDR2 FYNNEI.

The V call is TRBV14, the J call TRBJ1-2; tentative D call: TRBD1 (6 bases). Trimming removed 2 bases from V and 3 bases from J, with 10 bases in between. Germline values: CDR1 SGHDN, CDR2 FVKESK. The CDR3 runs 14 residues. The CDR3 spells CASSQPGVDYGYTF. CDR3 sequence (DNA): TGTGCCAGCAGCCAACCAGGGGTAGACTATGGCTACACCTTC.

V is TRBV29-1 and J is TRBJ1-1, with D possibly being TRBD1 (5 bases). This CDR3 is built from 12 residues. CDR1 is SQVTM and CDR2 is ANQGSEA in the germline V gene. Trimming cost V 7 bases and J 3 bases, with 12 bases left between them. The CDR3 DNA sequence: TGCAGCGCTACAGACAGTCACACTGAAGCTTTCTTT. Translating it yields CSATDSHTEAFF.

CDR3 nucleotide sequence: TGTGCCAGCAGTGGAGGGACAGGGGGTTTCGGCGAGCAGTACTTC. It translates to CASSGGTGGFGEQYF. The chain is built from TRBV6-1 and TRBJ2-4; 11 bases line up with TRBD1. The end of the DNA aligns better with TRBJ2-7, so the J call may be wrong. Germline loops: CDR1 MNHNS, CDR2 SASEGT. The CDR3 contains 15 residues.

The J gene is TRBJ1-5, the V gene TRBV4-2; D unclear. Trimming shortened V by 3 bases and J by 6 bases, and 9 bases separated the two germline ends. This CDR3 is built from 13 residues. The germline V gene encodes CDR1 LGHNA and CDR2 YNFKEQ. DNA for the CDR3: TGTGCCAGCAGCCACCCGGACGTTCAGCCCCAGCATTTT. This encodes CASSHPDVQPQHF.

This clonotype was seen more than once but under ten times. The chain carries TRBV7-3 and TRBJ2-7; D is tentatively TRBD1 or TRBD2 (5 bases each). Per germline, CDR1 SGHTA and CDR2 FQGTGA. V lost 2 bases to trimming and J lost 5 bases, with 13 bases between them. This CDR3 contains 14 residues. The CDR3 region is CASSLGGGAHEQYF. The CDR3 coding sequence is TGTGCCAGCAGCTTAGGGGGTGGGGCCCACGAGCAGTACTTC.

V usage is TRBV12-3 or TRBV12-4 and J usage is TRBJ1-1; D unclear. The CDR3 covers 15 residues. The V end was cut by 4 bases, the J end by 1 base, with 13 bases between. The CDR3 here is CASSSDAGENTEAFF. DNA for the CDR3: TGTGCCAGCAGTTCAGACGCCGGGGAGAACACTGAAGCTTTCTTT.

This sequence joins TRBV7-6 and TRBJ1-4, with 7 bases lining up with TRBD1. The CDR3 covers 17 residues. Unmatched junction bases numbered 10, after V lost 5 bases and J lost 1 base. Germline assignment: CDR1 SGHVS and CDR2 FNYEAQ. CDR3 coding DNA: TGTGCCAGCAGCCGTTTTGTGGGACAGAGAACTAATGAAAAACTGTTTTTT. Amino acids: CASSRFVGQRTNEKLFF.

This clonotype showed up just a few times. The chain recombines TRBV25-1 with TRBJ1-4; TRBD1 might be the D (5 bases). V lost 3 bases and J lost 8, with 34 bases in between. The length of the CDR3 is 21 residues. Germline V gene lookup returns CDR1 MGHDK and CDR2 SYGVNS. Here the CDR3 DNA reads TGTGCCAGCAGTGATCGGACGGCGCGTGGGGCCTCGCTGGCAGATCGAGAAAAACTGTTTTTT. Translation gives CASSDRTARGASLADREKLFF. Filled out from reference TRBV25-1 and TRBJ1-4, the complete variable domain reads EADIYQTPRYLVIGTGKKITLECSQTMGHDKMYWYQQDPGMELHLIHYSYGVNSTEKGDLSSESTVSRIRTEHFPLTLESARPSHTSQYLCASSDRTARGASLADREKLFFGSGTQLSVL.

This chain links TRBV27 with TRBJ2-3; 12 bases are shared with TRBD1. The CDR3 is 19 amino acids. Looked up from germline, CDR1 is MNHEY and CDR2 is SMNVEV (reference sequence). V trimming: 0 bases; J trimming: 9 bases; junction bases outside the gene matches: 16. Here the CDR3 reads CASSLSVNKGQGAPGTQYF. DNA of the CDR3: TGTGCCAGCAGTTTATCAGTAAATAAGGGACAGGGGGCGCCGGGGACGCAGTATTTT.

V is TRBV24-1 and J is TRBJ2-5; 7 bases are shared with TRBD2. Germline CDR1 reads KGHDR; CDR2 reads SFDVKD. This CDR3 contains 14 residues. Trimming cost V 3 bases and J 5 bases; bases outside gene matches: 5. CDR3 DNA sequence: TGTGCCACCAGTGATGTCGGGGGGTTGGAGACCCAGTACTTC. The encoded protein is CATSDVGGLETQYF.

With respect to this clonotype: One junction end does not reproduce the germline sequence, and a read error may be involved. The chain couples TRBV6-5 to TRBJ2-3; a weak D match, TRBD1 (6 bases). The CDR3 consists of 15 residues. In germline, CDR1 is MNHEY, CDR2 SVGAGI. The CDR3 region has the DNA TGTGCCGGCAGTAAGGACAGCCTCGCCACAGATACGCAGTATTTT. Translating it yields CAGSKDSLATDTQYF.

This chain uses TRBV4-2 with TRBJ2-1, with a tentative D call TRBD1 (6 bases). The CDR3 has 16 residues. Between the trimmed V and J ends, which lost 1 base and 7 bases, there was a span of 17 bases. The germline gives CDR1 LGHNA, CDR2 YNFKEQ. CDR3 region: CASSQVQQGGSNEQFF. CDR3 bases: TGTGCCAGCAGCCAAGTTCAACAGGGTGGGTCAAATGAGCAGTTCTTC.

The rearrangement uses TRBV2 and TRBJ2-1, with D hard to call. The CDR3 covers 11 residues. V lost 6 bases, J lost 9 bases, and 9 bases lay in between. The V gene's germline CDR1 is SNHLY and CDR2 FYNNEI. The CDR3 DNA reads TGTGCCAGCAGGGTATGGAGTGAGCAGTTCTTC. This codes for CASRVWSEQFF.

The chain combines TRBV20-1 with TRBJ2-7; D remains unclear. The germline CDR1 and CDR2 sequences are DFQATT and SNEGSKA (reference sequence). This CDR3 is built from 13 residues. V lost 3 bases and J lost 0, with 9 bases in between. The CDR3 coding sequence is TGCAGTGCTAGCCAGCAGTACTCCTACGAGCAGTACTTC. This gives the protein CSASQQYSYEQYF.

This chain links TRBV21-1 with TRBJ1-2. TRBV21-1 is annotated as a pseudogene. This CDR3 comprises 14 residues. The chain's CDR3 is CASSKVIMNCGYTF. Written as DNA, the CDR3 is TGTGCCAGCAGCAAAGTTATAATGAACTGTGGCTACACCTTC.

In its sample, this clonotype was seen a few times. J is TRBJ2-3 and V is TRBV6-1; maybe TRBD2 (6 bases). V was pared by 7 bases and J by 4 bases, with 18 bases between. This CDR3 has 15 amino acids. Germline values: CDR1 MNHNS, CDR2 SASEGT. The CDR3 nucleotides read TGTGCCAGCAAATTTTCCCTCGGGAGCCCAGATACGCAGTATTTT. Encoded protein: CASKFSLGSPDTQYF.

The V gene is TRBV14, the J gene TRBJ2-4; D may match TRBD1 or TRBD2 (5 bases each). Germline V gives CDR1 SGHDN, CDR2 FVKESK. The CDR3 length is 13 residues. Deletions cut 3 bases from V and 10 bases from J, with 13 bases between. This CDR3 reads CASSQGTPRIQYF. In DNA form, the CDR3 reads TGTGCCAGCAGCCAGGGGACCCCTAGGATTCAGTACTTC.

Only a few counts were recorded for this clonotype. The rearrangement uses TRBV7-2 and TRBJ1-2; 11 positions agree with TRBD1. From germline, CDR1 is SGHTA and CDR2 FQGNSA. The CDR3 loop spans 13 amino acids. V lost 4 bases to trimming and J lost 7 bases; unmatched junction nucleotides: 2. This CDR3 is CASSSGQGAGYTF. The CDR3 nucleotides are TGTGCCAGCAGCTCAGGACAGGGGGCTGGCTACACCTTC.

A few counts support this clonotype. The chain has TRBV12-3 or TRBV12-4 and TRBJ2-5, with a weak D call TRBD2 (6 bases). The CDR3 is made up of 15 amino acids. Trimming left V 5 bases short and J 5 bases short, with 18 bases between. As DNA, the CDR3 is TGTGCCAGCAGTCCTGGGGGGACCTCCACGGAGACCCAGTACTTC. It yields the protein CASSPGGTSTETQYF.